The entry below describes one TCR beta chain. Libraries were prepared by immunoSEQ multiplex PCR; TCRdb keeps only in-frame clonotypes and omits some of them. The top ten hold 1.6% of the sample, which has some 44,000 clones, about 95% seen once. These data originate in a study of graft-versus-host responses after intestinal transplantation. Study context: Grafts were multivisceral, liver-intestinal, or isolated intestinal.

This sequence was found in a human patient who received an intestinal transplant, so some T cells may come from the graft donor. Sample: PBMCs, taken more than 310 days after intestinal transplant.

The CDR3 region has the DNA TGTGCCAGCAGTACCTGGACAGGCTTCTCCTACGAGCAGTACTTC. It translates to CASSTWTGFSYEQYF. The V and J genes are TRBV6-5 and TRBJ2-7; 7 nucleotides match TRBD1. CDR1 and CDR2 from the germline V gene are MNHEY and SVGAGI. This CDR3 comprises 15 residues. Unmatched junction bases numbered 7, after V lost 5 bases and J lost 0 bases.